This T cell receptor (beta chain) was identified during a study of molecular identifiers for immune sequencing clone quantification. Findings and caveats of the study: Even with some 1 million naive cells present, spiked Jurkat TCR RNA from one cell was reportedly detectable.

Trimming stripped 6 bases from V and 5 bases from J, with 14 bases between. In germline, CDR1 is LGHDT, CDR2 YNNKEL (reference sequence). The CDR3 has 14 residues. Concerning this clonotype itself: What it recognizes is unknown.

Naive CD8 T cells, phenotype CD8+CD4-CCR7+CD45RA+, were sorted. Bulk libraries came from a prior protocol with listed TCR primers. TCRdb itself ran the PCR reads through MiXCR, one entry per CDR3 protein. The sample consists of 400,000 to 600,000 distinct CDR3 sequences, roughly a fifth of them appearing once. Specimen: naive CD8+ T cells from blood, with Jurkat cell RNA spiked in. Subset specified: FACS-sorted CD8+CD4-CCR7+CD45RA+ naive T cells. The clonotype was recovered from a human donor in good health. Some libraries in this study had Jurkat cell RNA spiked in. The V and J genes are TRBV3-1 and TRBJ1-5; possible D gene TRBD1, 5 bases. This CDR3 reads CASSQGGHHQPQHF. The CDR3, as DNA: TGTGCCAGCAGTCAGGGAGGACACCATCAGCCCCAGCATTTT.